These 7 T cell receptor beta chains were sequenced from one sample in a study of response to subunit inactivated influenza vaccine. One entry per CDR3 protein results from TCRdb running MiXCR on the RT-PCR reads. The sample holds over 150,000 distinct CDR3 sequences, 7.5% to 10% seen once. The sequencing here drew on non-naive T cells sorted from PBMCs, taken on the day of vaccination. The receptors come from a man aged 45-60 years who received an inactivated influenza vaccine.

The chain has TRBV20-1 and TRBJ1-5; possibly TRBD1 for D (5 bases). Germline CDR1 reads DFQATT; CDR2 reads SNEGSKA (reference sequence). Trimming took off 0 bases at V and 2 bases at J, with 8 bases between the two ends. This CDR3 region has 14 residues. As DNA, the CDR3 is TGCAGTGCTAGAGATCTAGGGGGCAATCAGCCCCAGCATTTT. Translated, it gives CSARDLGGNQPQHF.

V is TRBV6-2 or TRBV6-3 and J is TRBJ2-7; 13 bases map to TRBD2. CDR1 is MNHEY, CDR2 SVGEGT, per germline. The CDR3 sequence is 14 residues long. Trimming removed 6 bases from V and 7 bases from J; junction bases left unmatched: 6. As DNA, the CDR3 is TGTGCCAGCAGACGGACTAGCGGGAGAGGGGAGCAGTACTTC. Amino acid sequence: CASRRTSGRGEQYF.

In this sample, this clonotype turned up a few times. The V gene is TRBV18, the J gene TRBJ2-7; D possibly uses TRBD1 or TRBD2 (5 bases each). CDR1 is KGHSH and CDR2 is LQKENI in the germline V gene. V lost 4 bases, J lost 7 bases, and 11 bases lay in between. The CDR3 is 12 residues long. The CDR3 reads CASSLGTGEQYF. In DNA, the CDR3 is TGTGCCAGCTCACTGGGGACCGGGGAGCAGTACTTC. The full variable domain, its missing parts supplied by reference TRBV18 and TRBJ2-7, is NAGVMQNPRHLVRRRGQEARLRCSPMKGHSHVYWYRQLPEEGLKFMVYLQKENIIDESGMPKERFSAEFPKEGPSILRIQQVVRGDSAAYFCASSLGTGEQYFGPGTRLTVT.

This chain links TRBV20-1 with TRBJ2-3, with TRBD1 matching 10 bases. Per the germline V gene, CDR1 is DFQATT and CDR2 is SNEGSKA (reference sequence). V shed 5 bases, J shed 2 bases, and the junction held 7 bases outside the gene matches. The CDR3 sequence is 15 residues long. CDR3 DNA: TGCAGTGCTGGCGACAGGGGGCGCACCACAGATACGCAGTATTTT. Translating it yields CSAGDRGRTTDTQYF.

A few counts support this clonotype. The gene calls are TRBV11-2 and TRBJ2-3; 8 bases agree with TRBD2. CDR1 is SGHAT and CDR2 is FQNNGV in the germline V gene. Losses at the gene ends were 0 bases for V and 5 bases for J; bases not matched to a gene: 4. The CDR3 contains 15 residues. Here the CDR3 reads CASSLDGRAEDTQYF. CDR3 in DNA: TGTGCCAGCAGCTTAGACGGGAGGGCCGAAGATACGCAGTATTTT.

Turning to this clonotype: Germline and junction disagree at one end, which may indicate a read error. The V call is TRBV3-1, the J call TRBJ1-1; D is uncertain. Germline CDR1 is LGHDT and CDR2 is YNNKEL (reference sequence). The CDR3 covers 13 residues. This CDR3 reads CTSSQAGNTEAFF. The CDR3 coding sequence is TGTACCAGCAGCCAAGCAGGAAACACTGAAGCTTTCTTT. Variable domain in full (rest from reference TRBV3-1 and TRBJ1-1): DTAVSQTPKYLVTQMGNDKSIKCEQNLGHDTMYWYKQDSKKFLKIMFSYNNKELIINETVPNRFSPKSPDKAHLNLHINSLELGDSAVYFCTSSQAGNTEAFFGQGTRLTVV.

The chain has TRBV5-1 and TRBJ2-7; TRBD2 aligns across 8 bases. The CDR3 has 15 residues. V lost 5 bases and J lost 3; bases outside the gene matches: 10. The germline V gene has CDR1 SGHRS and CDR2 YFSETQ. The CDR3 bases are TGCGCCAGCAGAAGAACTAGCGGAGATTTCTACGAGCAGTACTTC. It yields the protein CASRRTSGDFYEQYF.